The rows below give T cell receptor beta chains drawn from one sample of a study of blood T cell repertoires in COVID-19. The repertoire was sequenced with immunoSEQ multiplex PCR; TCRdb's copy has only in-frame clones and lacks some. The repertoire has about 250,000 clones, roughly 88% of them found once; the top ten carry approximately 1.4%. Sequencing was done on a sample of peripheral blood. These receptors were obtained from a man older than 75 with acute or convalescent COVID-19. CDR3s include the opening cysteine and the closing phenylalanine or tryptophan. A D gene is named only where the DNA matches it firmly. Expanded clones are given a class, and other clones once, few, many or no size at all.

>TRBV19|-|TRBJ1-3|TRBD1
TGTGCCAGTAGTAGCCGCCGGGACAGGGCTCGGAGAGGAAACACCATATATTTT
CASSSRRDRARRGNTIYF
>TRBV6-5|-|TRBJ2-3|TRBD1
TGTGCCAGCAGGCGTGACAGGGGCGGCCCAGATACGCAGTATTTT
CASRRDRGGPDTQYF
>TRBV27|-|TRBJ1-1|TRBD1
TGTGCCAGCAGTCGAGGACAGGGGATGAACACTGAAGCTTTCTTT
CASSRGQGMNTEAFF
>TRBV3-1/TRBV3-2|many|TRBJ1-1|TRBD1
TGTGCCAGCAGGGGCAGGGGGTGGAACACTGAAGCTTTCTTT
CASRGRGWNTEAFF
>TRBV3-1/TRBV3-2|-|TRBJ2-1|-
TGTGCCAGCAGCCAAATGCTAGACAATGAGCAGTTCTTC
CASSQMLDNEQFF
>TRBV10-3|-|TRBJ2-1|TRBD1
TGTGCCATCAGTCCAGGGACAGGGCTGTACAATGAGCAGTTCTTC
CAISPGTGLYNEQFF
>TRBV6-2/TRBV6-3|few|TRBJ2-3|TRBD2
TGTGCCAGCAGTTATAGCGGGGGGGCCTCAAATACGCAGTATTTT
CASSYSGGASNTQYF
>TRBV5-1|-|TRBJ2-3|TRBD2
TGCGCCAGCAGCTCCGGGACTAGCGCGTTCACAGATACGCAGTATTTT
CASSSGTSAFTDTQYF
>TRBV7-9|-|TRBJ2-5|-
TGTGCCAGCAGCCCTCTCATGAGGGCCGAAGAGACCCAGTACTTC
CASSPLMRAEETQYF
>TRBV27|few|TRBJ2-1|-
TGTGCCAGCAGTCTCACCGGGACTCTGTACAATGAGCAGTTCTTC
CASSLTGTLYNEQFF
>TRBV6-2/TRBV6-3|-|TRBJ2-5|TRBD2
TGTGCCAGCAGCAGCCCGGGACTAGCGGGAGTTCTGGAGACCCAGTACTTC
CASSSPGLAGVLETQYF
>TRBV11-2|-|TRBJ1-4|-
TGTGCCAGCAGCTTACACTCGACGGGTGAAAAACTGTTTTTT
CASSLHSTGEKLFF
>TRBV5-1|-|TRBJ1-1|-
TGCGCCAGCAGCTTGGGGGCGGGGAATGAAGCTTTCTTT
CASSLGAGNEAFF
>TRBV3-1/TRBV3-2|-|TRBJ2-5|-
TGTGCCAGCAGCCAGGACAGAGCGTACCAAGAGACCCAGTACTTC
CASSQDRAYQETQYF
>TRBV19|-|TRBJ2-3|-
TGTGCCAGTAGCCACTCGAGCACAGATACGCAGTATTTT
CASSHSSTDTQYF
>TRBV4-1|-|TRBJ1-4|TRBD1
TGCGCCAGCAGCGTTAGACAGGGCGCAACTAATGAAAAACTGTTTTTT
CASSVRQGATNEKLFF
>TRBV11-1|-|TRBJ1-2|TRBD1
TGTGCCAGCAGCCTCACAGGGGACTATGGCTACACCTTC
CASSLTGDYGYTF
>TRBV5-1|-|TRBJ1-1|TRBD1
TGCGCCAGCAGCTTGCTCCATTGGGACAGGGGGAGAATGAACACTGAAGCTTTCTTT
CASSLLHWDRGRMNTEAFF
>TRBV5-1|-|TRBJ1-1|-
TGCGCCAGCAGAAGGTCTGAAGGAGTGAACACTGAAGCTTTCTTT
CASRRSEGVNTEAFF
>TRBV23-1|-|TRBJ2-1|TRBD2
TGCGCCAGCAGTCAAGACCGGGACTACGCAACCTACGAGCAGTTCTTC
CASSQDRDYATYEQFF
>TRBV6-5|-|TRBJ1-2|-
TGTGCCAGCAGGAGAGACAGCGCGTTAGTCGGCTACACCTTC
CASRRDSALVGYTF
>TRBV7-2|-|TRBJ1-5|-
TGTGCCAGCAGCTTAGGGGCCGCAAGCAATCAGCCCCAGCATTTT
CASSLGAASNQPQHF